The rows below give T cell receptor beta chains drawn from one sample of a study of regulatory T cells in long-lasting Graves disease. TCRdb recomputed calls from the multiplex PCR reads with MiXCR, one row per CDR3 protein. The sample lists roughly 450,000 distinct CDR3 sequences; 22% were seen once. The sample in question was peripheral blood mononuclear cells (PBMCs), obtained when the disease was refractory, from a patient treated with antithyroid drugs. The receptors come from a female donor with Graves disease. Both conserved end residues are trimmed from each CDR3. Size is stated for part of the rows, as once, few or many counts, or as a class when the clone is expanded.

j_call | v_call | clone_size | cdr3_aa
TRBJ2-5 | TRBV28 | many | ASSRPGTSQETQY
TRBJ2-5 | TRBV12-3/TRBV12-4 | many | ASSLGQSETQY
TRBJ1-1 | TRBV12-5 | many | ASGFTPGETEAF
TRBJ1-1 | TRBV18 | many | ASSPSVMNTEAF
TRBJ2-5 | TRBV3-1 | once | ASSQDPSQETQY
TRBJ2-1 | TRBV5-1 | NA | ASSLTGLGYNEQF
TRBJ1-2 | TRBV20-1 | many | SAGGGTHGYT
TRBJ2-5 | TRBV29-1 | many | SVDWGTGETQY
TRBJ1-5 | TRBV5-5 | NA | ASSWSYNQPQH
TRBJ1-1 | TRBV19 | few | ASRTRGATEAF
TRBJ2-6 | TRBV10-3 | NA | AISESGLAGSGANVLT
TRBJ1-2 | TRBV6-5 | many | ASSYGTVDYGYT
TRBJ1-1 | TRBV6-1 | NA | ASSVSEGGTEAF
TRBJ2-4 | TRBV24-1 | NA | ATAGEGPRGDIQY
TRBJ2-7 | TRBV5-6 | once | ASSLGVGVSEQY
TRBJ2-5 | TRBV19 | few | ASSNPQGLAEETQY
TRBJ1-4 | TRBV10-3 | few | AISQDREVEKLF
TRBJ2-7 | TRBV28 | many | ASTALGRTSYEQY
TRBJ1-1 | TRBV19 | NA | ASSRRKSEAF
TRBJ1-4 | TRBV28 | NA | ASSSGGHIYQGGEKLF
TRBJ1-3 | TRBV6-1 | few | ASKERISGNTIY
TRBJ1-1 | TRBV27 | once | ASSLSGVVTEAF
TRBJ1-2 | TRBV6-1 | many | ASSSPQARRSYGYT
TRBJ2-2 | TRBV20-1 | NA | SARKTGQGGGELF
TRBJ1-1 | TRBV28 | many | ASSLGFKAF
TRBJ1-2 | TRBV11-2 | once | ASSLDLGTGFFYGYT
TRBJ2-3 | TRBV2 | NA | ASNEGGLLDTQY
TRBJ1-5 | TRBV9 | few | ASSVATGSNQPQH
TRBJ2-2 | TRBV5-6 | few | ASKGNRAGGELF
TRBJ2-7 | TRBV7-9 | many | ASSLGAANSYEQY
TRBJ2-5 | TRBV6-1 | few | ASSRTGHGGTQY
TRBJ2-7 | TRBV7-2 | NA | ASNLLGGYDEQY
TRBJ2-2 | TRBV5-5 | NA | ASSSRGALGELF
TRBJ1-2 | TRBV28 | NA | ASSTQENYGYT
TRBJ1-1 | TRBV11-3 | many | ASSFERGGAEAF
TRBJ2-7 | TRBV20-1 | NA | SAWVEAYEQY
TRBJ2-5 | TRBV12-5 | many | ASGGAPVETQY
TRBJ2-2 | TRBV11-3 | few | ASSFSGGASTGELF
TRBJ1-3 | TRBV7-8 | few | ASSLERGHSGNTIY
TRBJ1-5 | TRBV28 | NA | ASSSFGTGEQPQH
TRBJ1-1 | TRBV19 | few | ASRSTVNTEAF
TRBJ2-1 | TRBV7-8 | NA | ASSLQGLTYNEQF
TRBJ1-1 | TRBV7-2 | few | ASNEQGQLMNTEAF
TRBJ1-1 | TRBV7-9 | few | ASSIRQGVDTEAF